Shown below are 9 T cell receptor beta chains from a single sample sequenced in a study of Tregs in tolerant kidney transplant recipients. Libraries were prepared by immunoSEQ multiplex PCR; TCRdb keeps only in-frame clonotypes and omits some of them. The table lists approximately 30,000 clones. The nonmyeloablative bone marrow transplants came from related graft donors, with transient mixed chimerism. The sequences come from CD4+ T cells from blood (PBMCs), collected 24 months after the transplant. Receptors were obtained from a human patient who received a combined kidney and bone marrow transplant. Some of the T cells may derive from the graft donor.

As for this clone: The read terminates 3 residues ahead of where the CDR3 ends, so the germline J gene completes it. The genes are TRBV20-1 and TRBJ2-1; 14 positions agree with TRBD2. Germline CDR1 DFQATT, CDR2 SNEGSKA (reference sequence). V dropped 2 bases and J dropped 9; count of bases not matched to a gene: 6. The length of the CDR3 is 15 residues. The CDR3: CSARSGTSGSGEQFF. CDR3 bases read: TGCAGTGCTAGATCCGGGACTAGCGGGAGTGGTGAG.

To note about this clone: The read finishes 3 residues shy of the CDR3 end, and the germline J gene is used to complete it. This sequence joins TRBV7-9 and TRBJ2-7; 9 nucleotides agree with TRBD2. CDR3 size: 15 residues. Trimming at V came to 5 bases and at J to 2 bases, leaving 7 bases not matched to a gene. The germline V gene has CDR1 SEHNR and CDR2 FQNEAQ (reference sequence). The CDR3: CASSHTAGGTYEQYF. The DNA read from the CDR3 is TGTGCCAGCAGCCACACAGCGGGAGGCACCTACGAG.

Concerning this clone itself: Coverage ceases 3 residues before the CDR3 finishes, and the germline J gene fills in the end. The chain is built from TRBV6-2 or TRBV6-3 and TRBJ1-1; a possible D gene is TRBD1 (5 bases). The CDR3 has 11 residues. Germline CDR1 reads MNHEY; CDR2 reads SVGEGT. Incomplete CDR3 DNA: TGTGCCAGCACCCACCAGGGTGGA. Translated: CASTHQGG. The whole CDR3 reads CASTHQGGAFF.

Note on this clone: The sequenced fragment ends 3 residues before the CDR3 boundary, so the rest is inferred from the germline J gene. V and J are TRBV19 and TRBJ1-1; 9 bases are a match to TRBD1. The germline V gene has CDR1 LNHDA and CDR2 SQIVND (reference sequence). After removal of 1 base from V and 0 bases from J, the junction contained 6 bases not matched to a gene. CDR3 size: 17 residues. Partial CDR3 DNA: TGTGCCAGTAGTATAGGGGGACAGGGCAGTATGAACACTGAA. Its protein is CASSIGGQGSMNTE. The entire CDR3 protein reads CASSIGGQGSMNTEAFF. The full variable domain, in which reference TRBV19 and TRBJ1-1 provide the parts outside the CDR3, is DGGITQSPKYLFRKEGQNVTLSCEQNLNHDAMYWYRQDPGQGLRLIYYSQIVNDFQKGDIAEGYSVSREKKESFPLTVTSAQKNPTAFYLCASSIGGQGSMNTEAFFGQGTRLTVV.

For this clone: The CDR3 is cut off 3 residues early in the read; its end comes from the germline J gene. The chain has TRBV11-3 and TRBJ2-3; the match to TRBD1 covers 7 bases. Germline V CDR1 and CDR2: SGHNT, YENEEA. This CDR3 is built from 15 residues. V dropped 1 base and J dropped 6; count of bases not matched to a gene: 7. CDR3 sequence: CASSLGDVTGDTQYF. The DNA read from the CDR3 is TGTGCCAGCAGCTTAGGAGACGTGACAGGGGATACG.

As to this clone: The read comes to an end 3 residues before the CDR3 does, leaving the germline J gene to fill in the end. The rearrangement links TRBV7-9 to TRBJ2-5; 8 bases match TRBD1. Trimming removed 0 bases from V and 5 bases from J; junction bases left unmatched: 5. CDR1 is SEHNR, CDR2 FQNEAQ, per germline (reference sequence). There are 15 residues in the CDR3. Partial CDR3 DNA: TGTGCCAGCAGCTTAGCACGGACAGGGAAGGAGACC. It encodes CASSLARTGKET. The whole CDR3 sequence is CASSLARTGKETQYF.

Points on this clone: Sequencing ends 3 residues short of the CDR3 end; the germline J gene provides the rest. This chain connects TRBV2 to TRBJ1-5, with 7 bases lining up with TRBD1. Germline CDR1 is SNHLY and CDR2 is FYNNEI. There are 15 residues in the CDR3. V lost 6 bases to trimming and J lost 3 bases; unmatched junction nucleotides: 8. The sequenced part of the CDR3 DNA is TGTGCCAGCAGCGCCGGAGACAGGGCCAATCAGCCC. It is translated as CASSAGDRANQP. The full CDR3 reads CASSAGDRANQPQHF.

Comment on this clone: The read finishes 3 residues shy of the CDR3 end, and the germline J gene is used to complete it. The chain combines TRBV12-3 or TRBV12-4 with TRBJ1-5; 7 nucleotides align to TRBD1. The junction had 6 bases not matched to a gene; V was cut back by 3 bases and J by 1 base. The CDR3 spans 16 residues. CDR3 sequence reads: CASSLDRPGSNQPQHF. The CDR3 bases that were read are TGTGCCAGCAGTTTGGACAGGCCCGGGAGCAATCAGCCC.

Worth noting for this clone: Read coverage stops 3 residues before the CDR3 terminus; the germline J gene supplies the remainder. This rearrangement joins TRBV5-1 to TRBJ2-7, with D perhaps TRBD2 (6 bases). Germline V gives CDR1 SGHRS, CDR2 YFSETQ. Between the trimmed V and J ends, which lost 1 base and 1 base, there was a span of 15 bases. The CDR3 spans 16 residues. The sequenced CDR3 bases are TGCGCCAGCAGCTTGTGGCCCGGGACTGAATCCTACGAG. Translated, it gives CASSLWPGTESYE. The full CDR3 protein is CASSLWPGTESYEQYF.